The 19 T cell receptor beta chains below come from one sample, sequenced in a study of blood T cell repertoires in COVID-19. The data were produced by immunoSEQ multiplex PCR, yet TCRdb's version contains in-frame clones alone and is incomplete. Of 150,000 to 200,000 clones in the sample, 88% were seen once. What was sequenced was peripheral blood. These TCRs come from a man aged 55-75 years with acute or convalescent COVID-19.

This chain links TRBV5-1 with TRBJ2-7, with D perhaps matching TRBD1 (6 bases). This CDR3 has 15 amino acids. V was trimmed by 5 bases and J by 6 bases, leaving 21 bases between them. Germline V gene data show CDR1 as SGHRS and CDR2 as YFSETQ. CDR3 sequence (DNA): TGCGCCAGCAGACCCCCGGGACACGCTTTCCCCGAGCAGTACTTC. It codes for CASRPPGHAFPEQYF.

The rearrangement uses TRBV3-1 (or the pseudogene TRBV3-2) and TRBJ1-1, with TRBD1 identical over 9 bases. Germline loops: CDR1 LGHDT, CDR2 YNNKEL (reference sequence). The CDR3 spans 17 residues. The trim removed 0 bases at V and 1 base at J, leaving 6 bases unmatched. CDR3 sequence reads: CASSQEPRTGANTEAFF. The CDR3, as DNA: TGTGCCAGCAGCCAAGAGCCGCGGACAGGGGCGAACACTGAAGCTTTCTTT.

V usage is TRBV30 and J usage is TRBJ1-3; 9 nucleotides align to TRBD1. V lost 1 base to trimming and J lost 2 bases; unmatched junction nucleotides: 3. The CDR3 is 15 residues long. Germline CDR1 is GTSNPN and CDR2 is SVGIG (reference sequence). The CDR3 DNA sequence: TGTGCCTGGAGTGAACAGGGGGCGGCTGGAAACACCATATATTTT. Its translation: CAWSEQGAAGNTIYF. The entire variable domain, with the rest obtained from reference TRBV30 and TRBJ1-3, is as follows: SQTIHQWPATLVQPVGSPLSLECTVEGTSNPNLYWYRQAAGRGLQLLFYSVGIGQISSEVPQNLSASRPQDRQFILSSKKLLLSDSGFYLCAWSEQGAAGNTIYFGEGSWLTVV.

The J gene is TRBJ1-3, the V gene TRBV19; the match to TRBD1 covers 7 bases. Trimming removed 7 bases from V and 0 bases from J; junction bases left unmatched: 6. The CDR3 loop spans 15 amino acids. Per the germline V gene, CDR1 is LNHDA and CDR2 is SQIVND (reference sequence). The CDR3 DNA sequence: TGTGCCAGTACCGACAGGGTCAGCTCTGGAAACACCATATATTTT. It is translated as CASTDRVSSGNTIYF.

This clone was seen a single time. The chain is built from TRBV4-3 and TRBJ2-5; 8 positions match TRBD1. The CDR3 totals 17 residues. J was trimmed by 1 base and V by 1 base; bases with no gene match: 8. Germline lookup yields CDR1 LGHNA and CDR2 YSLEER. The CDR3 DNA is TGCGCCAGCAGCCAAGGTTTAGGACAGGGAATCCAAGAGACCCAGTACTTC. This sequence encodes CASSQGLGQGIQETQYF.

The V call is TRBV29-1, the J call TRBJ1-2; possible D gene TRBD1, 6 bases. Per the germline V gene, CDR1 is SQVTM and CDR2 is ANQGSEA. The length of the CDR3 is 11 residues. V was shortened by 7 bases and J by 7 bases, with 13 bases between the two germline ends. CDR3 residues: CSGWGGSGYTF. The DNA of the CDR3 is TGCAGCGGCTGGGGGGGCTCTGGCTACACCTTC.

The rearrangement joins TRBV18 to TRBJ1-2; TRBD1 is a possible D gene (5 bases). V lost 5 bases and J 3 bases, leaving 10 bases between the germline ends. The CDR3 spans 13 residues. CDR1 and CDR2 (germline): KGHSH, LQKENI. The CDR3, as DNA: TGTGCCAGCTCAGAGACGGGGGACTATGGCTACACCTTC. This sequence encodes CASSETGDYGYTF.

V usage is TRBV19 and J usage is TRBJ1-2; no clear D gene. Germline assignment: CDR1 LNHDA and CDR2 SQIVND (reference sequence). The CDR3 is 15 amino acids. The V gene lost 7 bases and the J gene lost 0 bases, with 15 bases spanning the gap. In nucleotides, the CDR3 is TGTGCCAGTAAGCTCTTAAAGCCTCCTAACTATGGCTACACCTTC. Translated, it gives CASKLLKPPNYGYTF.

This chain connects TRBV12-3 or TRBV12-4 to TRBJ1-2; D unclear. The CDR3 totals 13 residues. Trimming shortened V by 4 bases and J by 8 bases, and 14 bases separated the two germline ends. CDR3: CASSSLDGGGYTF. The CDR3 DNA follows: TGTGCCAGCAGTTCACTAGACGGCGGCGGCTACACCTTC.

The rearrangement joins TRBV11-2 to TRBJ2-3; a possible D gene is TRBD1 (5 bases). V lost 5 bases and J 6 bases, leaving 12 bases between the germline ends. CDR1 is SGHAT, CDR2 FQNNGV, per germline. The CDR3 is 13 amino acids. DNA for the CDR3: TGTGCCAGCAGCGCCCAATCAGGGGATACGCAGTATTTT. As protein: CASSAQSGDTQYF.

J is TRBJ1-3 and V is TRBV3-1 (or the pseudogene TRBV3-2); the D gene is possibly TRBD1 (5 bases). Trimming removed 2 bases at V and 3 bases at J, with 8 bases between. The CDR3 extends over 14 amino acids. From germline, CDR1 is LGHDT and CDR2 YNNKEL (reference sequence). As DNA, the CDR3 is TGTGCCAGCAGCCAACAGGGCGGTGGAAACACCATATATTTT. Encoded protein: CASSQQGGGNTIYF.

This clone came up once. In nucleotides, the CDR3 is TGTGCCAGCTCACCATCGGGGACAGAGGGAGGCTACACCTTC. Translated, it gives CASSPSGTEGGYTF. This rearrangement joins TRBV18 to TRBJ1-2, with 7 bases lining up with TRBD1. This CDR3 is 14 amino acids long. Looked up from germline, CDR1 is KGHSH and CDR2 is LQKENI. J lost 8 bases, V lost 2 bases, and 8 bases had no gene match.

The V gene is TRBV7-2, the J gene TRBJ1-1; 11 nucleotides align to TRBD1. CDR1 is SGHTA and CDR2 is FQGNSA in the germline V gene. The CDR3 covers 15 residues. J lost 4 bases, V lost 4 bases, and 5 bases had no gene match. The CDR3 sequence is CASSYGDRGGTEAFF. As DNA, the CDR3 is TGTGCCAGCAGCTACGGGGACAGGGGGGGCACTGAAGCTTTCTTT.

In its sample, this clone was seen once. The V gene is TRBV19, the J gene TRBJ1-3; no reliable D call. The CDR3 sequence is 11 residues long. The V and J ends lost 10 bases and 0 bases respectively, with 4 bases between them. CDR1 is LNHDA and CDR2 is SQIVND in the germline V gene (reference sequence). CDR3 protein: CATSSGNTIYF. The CDR3 nucleotides read TGTGCCACCTCCTCTGGAAACACCATATATTTT.

The chain employs TRBV9 and TRBJ2-2; 9 bases are shared with TRBD2. CDR3 length equals 16 residues. Germline V lookup: CDR1 SGDLS, CDR2 YYNGEE. Trimming took 0 bases from V and 6 from J; bases not matched to a gene: 6. CDR3 loop: CASSVAGGGASGELFF. CDR3 DNA: TGTGCCAGCAGCGTAGCTGGCGGGGGGGCCTCCGGGGAGCTGTTTTTT.

This clone was counted a single time. The chain links TRBV9 to TRBJ1-3; D is uncertain. The CDR3 has 13 amino acids. Trimming removed 3 bases from V and 4 bases from J, with 8 bases in between. Germline assignment: CDR1 SGDLS and CDR2 YYNGEE. The CDR3 nucleotides read TGTGCCAGCAGCGCGAACCAGGGAAACACCATATATTTT. Residues: CASSANQGNTIYF.

This clone showed up just once. The sample holds other DNA sequences that translate to the same CDR3. The V call is TRBV18, the J call TRBJ1-1, with 10 bases lining up with TRBD1. Germline CDR1 and CDR2: KGHSH and LQKENI. The CDR3 loop spans 15 amino acids. The V segment lost 2 bases and the J segment 4 bases; nucleotides outside the gene matches: 4. The CDR3 sequence is CASSPRQGASTEAFF. The CDR3 DNA reads TGTGCCAGCTCACCAAGACAGGGGGCGAGCACTGAAGCTTTCTTT.

This clone was seen once. This chain joins TRBV11-2 and TRBJ1-1; 10 bases are a match to TRBD1. Germline CDR1 and CDR2: SGHAT and FQNNGV. The CDR3 sequence is 14 residues long. With V trimmed by 5 bases and J by 7 bases, 7 bases remained unmatched. DNA of the CDR3: TGTGCCAGCAGCCCCCCAGGGGACAGGGGTGAAGCTTTCTTT. It is translated as CASSPPGDRGEAFF. The full variable domain, rest sourced from reference TRBV11-2 and TRBJ1-1, is EAGVAQSPRYKIIEKRQSVAFWCNPISGHATLYWYQQILGQGPKLLIQFQNNGVVDDSQLPKDRFSAERLKGVDSTLKIQPAKLEDSAVYLCASSPPGDRGEAFFGQGTRLTVV.

The chain has TRBV6-6 and TRBJ1-3, with TRBD1 identical over 7 bases. With 0 bases clipped from V and 4 bases from J, the junction kept 6 bases outside the gene matches. The germline gives CDR1 MNHNY, CDR2 SVGAGI (reference sequence). This CDR3 region has 16 residues. DNA for the CDR3: TGTGCCAGCAGTTACTCCGTCCCGGGACAGGGAAACACCATATATTTT. Translation gives CASSYSVPGQGNTIYF.